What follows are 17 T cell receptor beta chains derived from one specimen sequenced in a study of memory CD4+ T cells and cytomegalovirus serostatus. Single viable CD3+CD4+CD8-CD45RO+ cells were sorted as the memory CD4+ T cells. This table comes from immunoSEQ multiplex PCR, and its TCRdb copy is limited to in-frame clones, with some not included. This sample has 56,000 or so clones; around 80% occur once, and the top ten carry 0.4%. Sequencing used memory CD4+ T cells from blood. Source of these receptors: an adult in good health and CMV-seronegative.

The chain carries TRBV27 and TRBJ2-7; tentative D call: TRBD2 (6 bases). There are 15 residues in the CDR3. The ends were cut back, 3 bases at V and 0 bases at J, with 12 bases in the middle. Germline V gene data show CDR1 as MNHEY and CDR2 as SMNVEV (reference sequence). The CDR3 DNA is TGTGCCAGCAGTTTTCGAGCCGGGAGCTCCTACGAGCAGTACTTC. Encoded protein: CASSFRAGSSYEQYF.

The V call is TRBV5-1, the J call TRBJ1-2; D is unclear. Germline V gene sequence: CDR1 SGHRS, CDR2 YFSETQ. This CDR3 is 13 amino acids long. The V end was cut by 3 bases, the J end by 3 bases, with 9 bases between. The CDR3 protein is CASSSLADYGYTF. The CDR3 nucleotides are TGCGCCAGCAGCTCTCTAGCGGACTATGGCTACACCTTC.

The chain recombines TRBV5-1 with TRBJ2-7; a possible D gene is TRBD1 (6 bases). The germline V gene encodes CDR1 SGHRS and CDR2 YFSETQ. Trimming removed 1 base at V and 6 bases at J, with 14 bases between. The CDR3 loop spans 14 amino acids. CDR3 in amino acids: CASSLTGITGEQYF. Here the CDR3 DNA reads TGCGCCAGCAGCTTGACAGGGATAACGGGCGAGCAGTACTTC.

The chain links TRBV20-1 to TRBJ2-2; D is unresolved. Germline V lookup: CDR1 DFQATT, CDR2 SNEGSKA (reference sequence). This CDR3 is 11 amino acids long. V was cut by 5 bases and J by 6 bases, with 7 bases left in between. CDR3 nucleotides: TGCAGTGCTCACTCCCCCGGGGAGCTGTTTTTT. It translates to CSAHSPGELFF.

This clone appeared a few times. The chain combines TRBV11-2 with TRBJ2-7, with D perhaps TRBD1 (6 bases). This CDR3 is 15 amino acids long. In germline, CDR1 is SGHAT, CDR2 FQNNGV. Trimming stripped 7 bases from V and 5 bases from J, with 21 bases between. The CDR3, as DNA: TGTGCCAGCACCCCAGGGCAGGGGCACGCCAACGAGCAGTACTTC. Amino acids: CASTPGQGHANEQYF.

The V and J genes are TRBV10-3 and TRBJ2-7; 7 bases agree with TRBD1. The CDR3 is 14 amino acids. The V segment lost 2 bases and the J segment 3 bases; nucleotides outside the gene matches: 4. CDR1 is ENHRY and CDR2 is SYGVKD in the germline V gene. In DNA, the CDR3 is TGTGCCATCAGTGAGGACAGGGTCCGCTACGAGCAGTACTTC. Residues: CAISEDRVRYEQYF.

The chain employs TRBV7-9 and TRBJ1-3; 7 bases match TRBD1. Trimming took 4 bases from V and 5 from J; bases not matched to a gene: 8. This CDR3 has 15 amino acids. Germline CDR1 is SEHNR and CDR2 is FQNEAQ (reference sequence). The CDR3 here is CASSSGTVGRNTIYF. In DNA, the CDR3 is TGTGCCAGCAGCTCCGGGACAGTTGGAAGAAACACCATATATTTT.

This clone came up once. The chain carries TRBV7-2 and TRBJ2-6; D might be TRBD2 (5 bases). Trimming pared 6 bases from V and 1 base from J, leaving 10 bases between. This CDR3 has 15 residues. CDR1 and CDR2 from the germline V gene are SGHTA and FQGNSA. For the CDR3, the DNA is TGTGCCAGCAGGGCAACGGGGTCTGGGGCCAACGTCCTGACTTTC. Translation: CASRATGSGANVLTF.

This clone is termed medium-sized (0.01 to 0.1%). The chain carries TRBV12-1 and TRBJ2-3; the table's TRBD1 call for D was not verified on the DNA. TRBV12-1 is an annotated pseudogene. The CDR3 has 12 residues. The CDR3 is CAMGAGTDTQYF. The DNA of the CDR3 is TGTGCCATGGGGGCCGGCACAGATACGCAGTATTTT.

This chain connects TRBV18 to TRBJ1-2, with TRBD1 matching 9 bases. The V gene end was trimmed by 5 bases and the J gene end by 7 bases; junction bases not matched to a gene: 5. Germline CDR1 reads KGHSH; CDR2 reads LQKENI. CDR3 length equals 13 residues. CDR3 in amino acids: CASSEGQGGGYTF. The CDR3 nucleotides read TGTGCCAGCTCAGAGGGACAGGGAGGTGGCTACACCTTC.

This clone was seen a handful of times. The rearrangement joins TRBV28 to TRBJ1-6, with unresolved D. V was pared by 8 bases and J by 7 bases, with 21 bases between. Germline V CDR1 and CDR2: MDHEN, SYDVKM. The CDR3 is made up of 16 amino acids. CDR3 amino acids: CASRSRMGSANSPLHF. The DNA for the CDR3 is TGTGCCAGCCGCAGTAGGATGGGGAGTGCGAATTCACCCCTCCACTTT.

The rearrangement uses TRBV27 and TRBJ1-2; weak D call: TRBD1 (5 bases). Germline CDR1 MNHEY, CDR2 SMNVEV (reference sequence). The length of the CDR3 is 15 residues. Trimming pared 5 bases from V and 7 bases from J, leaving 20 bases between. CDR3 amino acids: CASSLLGRRGGGYTF. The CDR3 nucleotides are TGTGCCAGCAGTCTTCTCGGACGGCGTGGGGGTGGCTACACCTTC.

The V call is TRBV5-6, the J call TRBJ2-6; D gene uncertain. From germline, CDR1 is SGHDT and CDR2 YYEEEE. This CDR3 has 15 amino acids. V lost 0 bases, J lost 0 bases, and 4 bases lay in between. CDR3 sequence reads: CASSLGGSGANVLTF. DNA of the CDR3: TGTGCCAGCAGCTTGGGGGGCTCTGGGGCCAACGTCCTGACTTTC.

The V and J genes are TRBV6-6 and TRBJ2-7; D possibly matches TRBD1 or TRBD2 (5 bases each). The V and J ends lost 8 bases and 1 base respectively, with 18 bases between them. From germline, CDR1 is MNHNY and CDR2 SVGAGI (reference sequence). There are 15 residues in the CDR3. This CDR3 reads CASRSPGAGSYEQYF. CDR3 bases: TGTGCCAGCCGATCCCCCGGGGCGGGTTCCTACGAGCAGTACTTC.

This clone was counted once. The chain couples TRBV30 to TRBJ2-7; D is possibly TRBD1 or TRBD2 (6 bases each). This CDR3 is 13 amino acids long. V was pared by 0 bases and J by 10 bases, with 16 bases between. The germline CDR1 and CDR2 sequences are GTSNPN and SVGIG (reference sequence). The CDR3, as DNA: TGTGCCTGGAGTGTAGGGGGGAATAGCGTCCAGTACTTC. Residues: CAWSVGGNSVQYF. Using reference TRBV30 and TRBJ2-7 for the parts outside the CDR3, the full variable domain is SQTIHQWPATLVQPVGSPLSLECTVEGTSNPNLYWYRQAAGRGLQLLFYSVGIGQISSEVPQNLSASRPQDRQFILSSKKLLLSDSGFYLCAWSVGGNSVQYFGPGTRLTVT.

CDR3 sequence: CASSQGLAGGDLTDTQYF. CDR3 sequence (DNA): TGCGCCAGCAGCCAAGGGCTAGCGGGGGGGGACCTCACAGATACGCAGTATTTT. The chain recombines TRBV4-1 with TRBJ2-3; 12 bases fit TRBD2. This CDR3 contains 18 residues. The trim removed 1 base at V and 2 bases at J, leaving 7 bases unmatched. CDR1 and CDR2 (germline): MGHRA, YSYEKL.

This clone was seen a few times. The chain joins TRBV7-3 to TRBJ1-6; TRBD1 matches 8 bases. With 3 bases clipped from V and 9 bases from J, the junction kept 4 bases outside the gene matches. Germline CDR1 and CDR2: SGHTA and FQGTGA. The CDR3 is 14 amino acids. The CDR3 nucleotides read TGTGCCAGCAGCTTCAGGGGGCGCGGTTCACCCCTCCACTTT. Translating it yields CASSFRGRGSPLHF.